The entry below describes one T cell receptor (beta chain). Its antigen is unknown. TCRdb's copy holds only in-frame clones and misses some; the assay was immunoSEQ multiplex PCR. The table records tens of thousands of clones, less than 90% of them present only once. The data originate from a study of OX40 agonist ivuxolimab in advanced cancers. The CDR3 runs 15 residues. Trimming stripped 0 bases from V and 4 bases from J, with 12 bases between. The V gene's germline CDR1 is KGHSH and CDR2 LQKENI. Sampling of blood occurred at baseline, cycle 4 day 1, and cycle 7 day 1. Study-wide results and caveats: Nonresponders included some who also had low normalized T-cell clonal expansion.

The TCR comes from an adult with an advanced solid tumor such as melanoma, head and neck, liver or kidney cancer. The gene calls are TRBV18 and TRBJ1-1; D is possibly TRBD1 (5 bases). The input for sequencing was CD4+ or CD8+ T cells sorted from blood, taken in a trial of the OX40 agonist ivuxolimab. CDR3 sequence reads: CASSPPEGVGTEAFF. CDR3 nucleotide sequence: TGTGCCAGCTCACCACCGGAAGGGGTCGGCACTGAAGCTTTCTTT.